This TCR beta chain stems from a study of T-cell memory formation after mild COVID-19 listed by TCRdb under 2021. Background on the whole study: TCR sequence clusters from the two donors were largely donor specific. In a couple of donors, T-cell clones that expanded and contracted after mild COVID-19 were followed by sequencing TCRalpha and TCRbeta repertoires longitudinally. The cohort was made up of two young adult volunteers, one female and one male, who were previously healthy. Paper-wide results and their limitations: Clones contracting from day 15 to 85 had balanced CD4/CD8 phenotypes, while a second wave expanding from day 15 to 37 was biased towards CD4+. Contracting CD4+ clones were located mainly in the CM and EM memory subsets, whereas CD8+ clones were found to be enriched in EMRA. Some responding clones were detected in pre-infection memory, suggesting pre-existing cross-reactive memory T cells joined the SARS-CoV-2 response. SARS-CoV-2 specificity was not confirmed for the second-wave clones peaking on day 37. The study included only two mild cases, and larger cohorts that include severe cases with pre-infection samples were judged to be necessary.

Ficoll-Paque density gradient centrifugation was used to isolate PBMCs. Reading from cysteine to phenylalanine, the CDR3 counts 15 amino acids. Only CDR3 DNA is held: 45 bases, read in frame from base 1. V loses 6 bases of germline sequence and J loses 3 bases, and the interval between the two ends is 14 bases. Sequences MNHEY (CDR1) and SVGAGI (CDR2) are obtained from the germline V gene. Sequencing was performed on an Illumina NovaSeq 6000. Using 5'RACE with constant-segment primers, TCRalpha and TCRbeta cDNA libraries were constructed, with sample barcodes and unique molecular identifiers added in the process. RNA was extracted from every sample with Trizol reagent. Library amplification was performed in two PCR steps, and a second sample barcode and Illumina TruSeq adapters were introduced in the second step. Sequencing of libraries was performed on an Illumina NovaSeq with 2 x 150 bp paired-end reads. In the authors' own workflow: Reads were demultiplexed and collapsed into UMI-guided consensus sequences with migec v1.2.7. With mixcr v2.1.11, UMI consensuses were aligned to TRA and TRB V and J templates and assembled into clonotypes. Expanded or contracted clonotypes were those called significant by both edgeR and NoisET, with noise models trained on biological replicates. edgeR calls used a false discovery rate-adjusted p below 0.01 and a log2 fold-change threshold of 1. PCA with hierarchical clustering of max-normalized trajectories of the 1000 most abundant clonotypes was used as exploratory dynamics analysis. The CD4 or CD8 phenotype of responding clones was assigned using the separately sequenced CD4+ and CD8+ repertoires. The raw public reads went through TCRdb reprocessing: fastp at Q25, MiXCR clone calling, in-frame beta chains kept. Here each entry gathers all rows of one CDR3 protein and keeps the most common genes and DNA. These V and J calls rely on TCRdb rather than the paper's analysis. Across this sample there are 300,000 or so distinct CDR3 sequences, with roughly 15% seen only once. Together, the top ten hold roughly 20% of the sample.

Comment on this clonotype: Which antigen it targets is not known. No base-level quality is on record; no much larger clone is a single base apart.

The sequence was collected from a man aged 18 to 29 who had mild COVID-19 (a few samples of this study predate the infection). The sample titles of this study are shuffled in the database, so cell type and time point are left out; the donor was told from shared clones. Recombination joined TRBV6-5 with TRBJ1-4, with the D segment identity uncertain. Sequenced: PBMCs or a T cell subset sorted from them (not recorded which). The CDR3 reads CASRTDARANEKLFF. Here is the DNA: TGTGCCAGCAGGACGGACGCACGGGCTAATGAAAAACTGTTTTTT.